This T cell receptor (beta chain) appears in the sequencing data of a study of cytomegalovirus exposure and HLA in healthy donors (dated by TCRdb to 2015 to 2018). For the study in its entirety: According to an earlier analysis of 450 to 650 of the donors, some 180 million T cells yielded 117 million unique TCR beta sequences and roughly 280 Gb of sequence data. An early release that covered about 600 HLA-typed donors contained approximately 300 gigabases of sequencing data and around 80 million unique TCR sequences. Of the 350 to 450 genotyped donors, around 81% fell in the genetic ancestry cluster associated with self-reported Caucasian donors. The study was designed to test whether signatures of past pathogen exposure could be identified by cataloging public T cell receptors. Using immunosequencing, the study profiled T cell repertoires from 500 to 800 subjects and related those repertoires to cytomegalovirus serostatus. In addition to the first cohort of 666 subjects, a separate validation cohort of 130 or so different subjects was used. High-throughput TCR immunosequencing, statistical association of individual TCRs with disease status, and machine learning were combined to predict cytomegalovirus infection status. A later analysis re-examined previously published TCR beta repertoires from about 700 donors and added high-resolution HLA genotyping to investigate patterns of TCR occurrence. In the later analysis, no new phenotypic data were used to find candidate immune exposures; instead, reliance was placed on TCR beta sequences and their occurrence across donors. In an earlier analysis of 587 of the donors, high-throughput TCR beta sequencing was used to judge whether each TCR beta V gene segment behaved as functional or pseudogenic. Donor age, sex, ethnicity and CMV serostatus were collected together with the repertoire data. A later genetic analysis used genome-wide SNP genotypes for about 60% of the roughly 670 donors, treating that subset as a discovery cohort. Every repertoire in the discovery cohort had been generated on one and the same sequencing platform. Both class I and class II loci were covered by HLA typing, at four-digit resolution. The number of donors typed differed by locus, with roughly 620-640 for A, B, C, DRB1 and DQB1, 522 for DQA1, 600 to 610 for DPA1, and 450 to 480 for DPB1. Roughly 5 DR-DQ haplotypes were handled as single units for association and clustering, since linkage in the cohort was strong. Among about 370 genotyped donors of the cohort, an average of around 250,000 unique TCR beta nucleotide sequences was sequenced per donor, of which roughly 18% were non-productive. What the authors observed across the whole study: The presence/absence analyses assumed that sequencing depth was roughly uniform across donors, and that assumption may not be true. A later analysis found that HLA-associated TCR beta chains were more clonally expanded and had lower generation probabilities than equally common non-associated chains. A few of the identified cytomegalovirus-associated TCR beta chains were confirmed in vitro to be specific for cytomegalovirus antigens. A further reported finding was that TCR beta sequences accurately predicted the HLA-A and HLA-B alleles for most subjects in the first cohort. Compared with the approximately 600-donor mean, donors in an Asian-associated ancestry cluster had fewer N-insertions in productive TCRs, according to a later genetic analysis. Broadly in line with IMGT annotations, most TCR beta V segments showed up in productive rearrangements about 87% or about 30% of the time in an earlier analysis of around 600 of the donors. HLA typing was unavailable for some donors at each locus, so association tests used only the typed subset. Linkage disequilibrium might explain the correlated functional status among segregating V segments, but an unknown experimental factor could not be excluded. The earlier analysis of almost 600 of the donors excluded some 16 rarely observed V segments, including chromosome 9 orphons, because counts were too low. Specific HLA alleles were associated with 15,000 to 20,000 TCR beta sequences at a false discovery rate of 0.05 in a later analysis. Cytomegalovirus status was reported to be diagnosed by the classifier with high specificity and sensitivity in both the original and validation cohorts. According to a later analysis, most CMV-associated TCR beta chains appeared to be HLA-restricted, and the HLA associations seemed to be driven largely by CMV exposure. Some IMGT-functional V segments, including TRBV6-2 and TRBV6-3, could not be told apart with the 87-base-pair reads, so those segments were excluded. A later analysis found that TCR association rates varied across HLA loci, with DRB1 alleles showing the most associated TCRs and HLA-C alleles the fewest. Several of the top co-occurrence clusters appeared to be linked to parvovirus B19, influenza, CMV and Epstein-Barr virus, according to a later analysis. This cohort had only TCR beta chains sequenced, and the lack of alpha or paired-chain data limited which features could be detected. A cluster of highly shared sequence variants was judged likely to represent a technical artifact of the sequencing pipeline. Most TCR sequences were seen in very few donors, while some public TCRs were found in many individuals. An association between a missense DCLRE1C variant and V-gene and J-gene trimming of TCR beta chains was found in a later genetic analysis and replicated in an independent cohort. CMV serostatus was the only immune exposure information available for the cohort. In the study, some 180 TCR beta chains were listed as associated with cytomegalovirus. It was suggested by the authors that the approach could potentially be generalized to other disease states and immunological phenotypes. Assigning TCR associations to individual alleles was difficult when HLA alleles, especially DR and DQ, strongly co-occurred.

The trim is 4 bases for V and 0 bases for J, with a gap of 12 bases between the germline ends. The germline V gene encodes CDR1 SGHRS and CDR2 YFSETQ. Its CDR3 holds 15 amino acids, cysteine through phenylalanine. The retained sequence is limited to the CDR3, 45 bases, with the frame set at the first base. The cohort was made up of 500 to 850 healthy bone marrow donors. Cohort members were all nominally healthy when sampled, although unrecorded immune exposures were likely present. The donor tested CMV seronegative, placing the donor among the 300 to 450 seronegative members of the cohort. Every donor gave a peripheral blood sample, and the peripheral blood mononuclear cells from that sample were used for TCR beta sequencing. Genomic DNA was extracted from the blood cell samples with the Qiagen DNeasy Blood Extraction Kit. Points on this clone: The specificity of this receptor is unknown. No base-level quality is on record; no much larger clone is a single base apart.

Preparation of the library involved the immunoSEQ multiplex PCR assay. For the multiplex PCR, a mixture combining 60 forward primers for TCR Vbeta segments and 13 reverse primers for TCR Jbeta segments was used. A multiplex PCR assay on genomic DNA amplified the CDR3 region of rearranged TCR beta genes. On the Illumina HiSeq System, the amplified TCR beta libraries were sequenced as 87-base-pair reads. As for how the authors treated the data: A later analysis counted some 74 million unique TCR beta chains across the 550 to 700 repertoires, and around 12 million of these chains were shared by at least two donors. A nearest-neighbor algorithm error-corrected the raw reads and collapsed the reads into unique sequences, merging closely related sequences to remove PCR and sequencing errors. To assign V, D and J gene segments, CDR3 sequences were aligned to IMGT reference sequences. For a sequence to be retained, at least a six-nucleotide match to both a V gene segment and a J gene segment was required. A rearrangement was called productive if the CDR3 had no stop codons and remained in frame with V and J, and every other rearrangement was called non-productive. CDR3 was defined by IMGT convention, running from the second conserved V-encoded cysteine to the conserved J-encoded phenylalanine. The earlier analysis of some 580 of the donors excluded any sequence lacking an unambiguous match to a single V gene segment. In an earlier analysis of approximately 560 of the donors, a V segment was called functional when productive rearrangements were above 56.7%, and segregating when the standard deviation between donors exceeded 5%. A statistical classification framework was built for diagnosing cytomegalovirus status from the catalog of TCR beta chain sequences. In a later analysis, V and J genes were assigned by comparing TCR nucleotide sequences against IMGT/GENE-DB human TR gene sequences. The TCRdist pipeline was used in a later analysis to assign CDR3 sequences and most-parsimonious VDJ recombination scenarios. In a later analysis, each TCR beta chain was defined by its CDR3 amino acid sequence together with its V-gene family, and reads without a unique V-gene family were excluded. A later analysis removed several hundred highly shared, low-generation-probability nucleotide sequences to deal with suspected cross-contamination and a sequencing artifact. A later analysis calculated a clonal expansion index for each public chain from normalized within-repertoire ranks of inferred template counts. In a later analysis, generation probabilities were computed using a VDJ recombination model fitted to out-of-frame rearrangements, and the results were checked against IGoR. Hypergeometric tests were used in a later analysis to score TCR-TCR, TCR-HLA and TCR-CMV co-occurrence, with a repertoire-size bias correction applied to the TCR pairs. False discovery rates were estimated in a later analysis by permuting HLA or CMV assignments 20 times. In a later analysis, co-occurring TCRs were grouped with DBSCAN, and TCRdist sequence similarity was added when clustering was performed within HLA-allele-positive subsets. For co-occurrence clustering, repertoires with fewer than 30,000 or more than 120,000 public chains were excluded, along with five repertoires with anomalous nucleotide sharing. TCRdb's version of the immuneACCESS table is confined to in-frame rearrangements and falls short of the full clone set. An unresolved V gene accounts for under half of the shortfall where checked; the remainder is of unknown origin. The V and J calls and clone size are taken from that table; D and trimming were inferred from the DNA. Counted in this sample were some 190,000 clones; roughly 90% of them appeared once. Together, the top ten hold roughly 0.33% of the sample.

Sequencing input: PBMCs. This receptor was taken from a young woman in good health and CMV-seronegative. The receptor chain draws on TRBV5-1 and TRBJ2-3; too little of a D gene remains to name it. The nucleotide sequence is TGCGCCAGCAGCGCCGAGTTAACTAGCACAGATACGCAGTATTTT. It codes for CASSAELTSTDTQYF.